This T cell receptor beta chain derives from a study of response to subunit inactivated influenza vaccine. The study's findings and limits: After each seasonal influenza vaccination, few new T cells are recruited, the authors suggested.

Each CDR3 protein gets one entry after TCRdb re-called the RT-PCR reads with MiXCR. The sample lists about 520,000 distinct CDR3 sequences, approximately 6.9% occurring once. This clonotype was detected many times. Its target is unknown. V lost 2 bases and J 9 bases, leaving 8 bases between the germline ends. The CDR3 length is 13 residues. This specimen was PBMCs from blood, taken approximately 25 months after vaccination. The TCR comes from a man between 50 and 69 years old who received an inactivated influenza vaccine. The chain uses TRBV12-3 or TRBV12-4 and TRBJ1-6, with D hard to call. CDR3 protein: CASSLSVGSPLHF. In DNA form, the CDR3 reads TGTGCCAGCAGTTTATCAGTGGGTTCACCCCTCCACTTT.